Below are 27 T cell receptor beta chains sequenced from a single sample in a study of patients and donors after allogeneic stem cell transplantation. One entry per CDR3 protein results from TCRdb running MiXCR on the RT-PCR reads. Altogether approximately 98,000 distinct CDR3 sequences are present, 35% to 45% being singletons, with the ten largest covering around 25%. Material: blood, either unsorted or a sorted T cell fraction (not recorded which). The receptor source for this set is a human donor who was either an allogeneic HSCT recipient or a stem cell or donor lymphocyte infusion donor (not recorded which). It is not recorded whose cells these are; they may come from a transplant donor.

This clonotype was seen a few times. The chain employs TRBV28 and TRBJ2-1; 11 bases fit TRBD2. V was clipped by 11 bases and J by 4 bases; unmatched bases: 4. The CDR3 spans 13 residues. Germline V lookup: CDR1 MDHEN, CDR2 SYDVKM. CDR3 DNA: TGTGCCGCGGGACTAGCGGATTACAATGAGCAGTTCTTC. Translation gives CAAGLADYNEQFF.

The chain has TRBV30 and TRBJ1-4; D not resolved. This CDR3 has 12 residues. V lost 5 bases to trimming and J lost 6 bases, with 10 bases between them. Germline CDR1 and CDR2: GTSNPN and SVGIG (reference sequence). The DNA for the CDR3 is TGTGCCTGGGGGCCGGGAGATGAAAAACTGTTTTTT. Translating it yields CAWGPGDEKLFF. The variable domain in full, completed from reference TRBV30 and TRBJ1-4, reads SQTIHQWPATLVQPVGSPLSLECTVEGTSNPNLYWYRQAAGRGLQLLFYSVGIGQISSEVPQNLSASRPQDRQFILSSKKLLLSDSGFYLCAWGPGDEKLFFGSGTQLSVL.

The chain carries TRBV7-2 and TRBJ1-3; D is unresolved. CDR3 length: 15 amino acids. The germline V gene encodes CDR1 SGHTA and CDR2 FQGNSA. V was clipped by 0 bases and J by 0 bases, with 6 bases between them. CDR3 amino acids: CASSLAVSSGNTIYF. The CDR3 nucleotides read TGTGCCAGCAGCTTAGCGGTTTCCTCTGGAAACACCATATATTTT.

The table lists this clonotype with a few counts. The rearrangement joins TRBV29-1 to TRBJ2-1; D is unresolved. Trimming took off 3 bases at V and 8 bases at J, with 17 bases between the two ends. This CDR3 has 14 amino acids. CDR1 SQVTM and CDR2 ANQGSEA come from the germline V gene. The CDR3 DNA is TGCAGCGTTGACTTGAGATCGTCGTTAGATGAGCAGTTCTTC. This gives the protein CSVDLRSSLDEQFF.

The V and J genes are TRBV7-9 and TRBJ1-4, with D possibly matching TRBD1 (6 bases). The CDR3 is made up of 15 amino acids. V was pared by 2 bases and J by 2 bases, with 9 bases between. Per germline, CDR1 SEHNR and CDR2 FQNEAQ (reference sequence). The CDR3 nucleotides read TGTGCCAGCAGCTTAAGGGGGACGACTAATGAAAAACTGTTTTTT. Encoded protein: CASSLRGTTNEKLFF. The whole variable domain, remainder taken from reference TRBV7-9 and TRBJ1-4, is DTGVSQNPRHKITKRGQNVTFRCDPISEHNRLYWYRQTLGQGPEFLTYFQNEAQLEKSRLLSDRFSAERPKGSFSTLEIQRTEQGDSAMYLCASSLRGTTNEKLFFGSGTQLSVL.

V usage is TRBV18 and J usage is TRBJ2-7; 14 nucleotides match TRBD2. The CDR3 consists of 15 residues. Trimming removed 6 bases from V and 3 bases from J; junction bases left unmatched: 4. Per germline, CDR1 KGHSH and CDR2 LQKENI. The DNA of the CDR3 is TGTGCCAGCTCCCAGGGACTAGCGGGAGACTACGAGCAGTACTTC. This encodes CASSQGLAGDYEQYF.

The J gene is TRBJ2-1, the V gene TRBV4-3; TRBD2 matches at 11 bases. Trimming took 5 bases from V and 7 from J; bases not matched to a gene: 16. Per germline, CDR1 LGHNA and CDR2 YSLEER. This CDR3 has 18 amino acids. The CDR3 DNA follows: TGCGCCAGCAGCGCTAGACTTGAACTAGCGGGAGTTAGGAATGAGCAGTTCTTC. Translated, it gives CASSARLELAGVRNEQFF.

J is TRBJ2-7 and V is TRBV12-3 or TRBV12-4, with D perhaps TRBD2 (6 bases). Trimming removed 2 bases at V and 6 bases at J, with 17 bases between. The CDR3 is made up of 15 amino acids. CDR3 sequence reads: CASSLLGLTRVEQYF. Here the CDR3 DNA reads TGTGCCAGCAGTTTACTGGGACTTACGCGGGTCGAGCAGTACTTC.

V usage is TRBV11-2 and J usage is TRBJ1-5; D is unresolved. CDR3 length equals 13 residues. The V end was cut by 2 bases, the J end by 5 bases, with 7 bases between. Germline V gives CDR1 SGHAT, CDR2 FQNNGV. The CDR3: CASSLQEDQPQHF. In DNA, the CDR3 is TGTGCCAGCAGCTTACAGGAGGATCAGCCCCAGCATTTT.

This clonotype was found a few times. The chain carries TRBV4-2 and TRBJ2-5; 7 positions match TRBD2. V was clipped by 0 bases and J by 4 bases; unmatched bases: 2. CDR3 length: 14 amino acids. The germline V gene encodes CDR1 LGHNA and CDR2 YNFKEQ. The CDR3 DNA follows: TGTGCCAGCAGCCAAGAGGCGGGAGCAGAGACCCAGTACTTC. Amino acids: CASSQEAGAETQYF.

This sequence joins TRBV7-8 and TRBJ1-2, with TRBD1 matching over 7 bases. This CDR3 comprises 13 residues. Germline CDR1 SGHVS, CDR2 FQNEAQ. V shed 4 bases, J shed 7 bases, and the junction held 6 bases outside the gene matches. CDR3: CASSSHRGTGYTF. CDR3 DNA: TGTGCCAGCAGCTCCCACAGGGGTACTGGCTACACCTTC.

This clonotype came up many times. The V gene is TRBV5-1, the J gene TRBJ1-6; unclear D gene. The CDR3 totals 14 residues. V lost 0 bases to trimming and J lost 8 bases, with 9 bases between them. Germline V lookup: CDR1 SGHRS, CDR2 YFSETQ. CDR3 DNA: TGCGCCAGCAGCTTGGAACAACGGTATTCACCCCTCCACTTT. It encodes CASSLEQRYSPLHF.

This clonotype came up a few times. Here the CDR3 reads CASSSPPGRGASTDTQYF. CDR3 coding DNA: TGTGCCAGCAGTTCACCCCCGGGACGGGGGGCTAGCACAGATACGCAGTATTTT. V usage is TRBV12-3 or TRBV12-4 and J usage is TRBJ2-3, with D possibly matching TRBD2 (7 bases). This CDR3 region has 18 residues. Deletions cut 4 bases from V and 0 bases from J, with 20 bases between.

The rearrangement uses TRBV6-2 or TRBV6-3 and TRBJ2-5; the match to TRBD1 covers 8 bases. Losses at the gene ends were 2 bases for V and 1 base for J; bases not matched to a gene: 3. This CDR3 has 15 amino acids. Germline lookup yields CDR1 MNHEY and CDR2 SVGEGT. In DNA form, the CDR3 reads TGTGCCAGCAGTTACCGGACAGGGACCCAAGAGACCCAGTACTTC. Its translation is CASSYRTGTQETQYF.

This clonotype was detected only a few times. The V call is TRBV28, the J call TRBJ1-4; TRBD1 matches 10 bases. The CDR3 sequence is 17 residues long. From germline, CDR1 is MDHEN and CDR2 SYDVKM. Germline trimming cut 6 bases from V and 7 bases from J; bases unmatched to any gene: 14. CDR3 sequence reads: CASSLPIKTGGGEKLFF. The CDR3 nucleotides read TGTGCCAGCAGCCTCCCGATTAAGACAGGGGGCGGTGAAAAACTGTTTTTT.

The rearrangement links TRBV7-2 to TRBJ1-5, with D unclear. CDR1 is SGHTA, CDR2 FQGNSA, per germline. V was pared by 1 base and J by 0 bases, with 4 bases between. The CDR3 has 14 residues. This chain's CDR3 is CASSLDGSNQPQHF. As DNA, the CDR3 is TGTGCCAGCAGCTTAGACGGTAGCAATCAGCCCCAGCATTTT.

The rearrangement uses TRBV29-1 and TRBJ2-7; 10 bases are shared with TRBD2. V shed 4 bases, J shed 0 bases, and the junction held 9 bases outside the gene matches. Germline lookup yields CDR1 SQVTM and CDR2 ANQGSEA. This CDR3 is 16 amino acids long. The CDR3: CSVGSSAGGPSYEQYF. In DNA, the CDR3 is TGCAGCGTTGGAAGTTCAGCGGGAGGGCCCTCCTACGAGCAGTACTTC.

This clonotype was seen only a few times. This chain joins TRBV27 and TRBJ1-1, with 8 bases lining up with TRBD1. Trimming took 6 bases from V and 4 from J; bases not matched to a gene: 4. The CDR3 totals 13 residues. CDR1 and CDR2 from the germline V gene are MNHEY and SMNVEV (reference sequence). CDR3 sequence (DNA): TGTGCCAGCAGGACAGGGGAAGGCACTGAAGCTTTCTTT. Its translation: CASRTGEGTEAFF.

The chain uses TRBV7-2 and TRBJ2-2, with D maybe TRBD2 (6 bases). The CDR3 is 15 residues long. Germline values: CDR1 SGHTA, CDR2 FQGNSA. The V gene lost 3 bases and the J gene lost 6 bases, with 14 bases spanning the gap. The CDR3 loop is CASSFQGWGAGELFF. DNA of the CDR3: TGTGCCAGCAGCTTCCAGGGATGGGGGGCCGGGGAGCTGTTTTTT.

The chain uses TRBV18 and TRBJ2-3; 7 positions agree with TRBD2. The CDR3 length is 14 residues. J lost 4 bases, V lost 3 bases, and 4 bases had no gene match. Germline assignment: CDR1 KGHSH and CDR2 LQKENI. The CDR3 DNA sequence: TGTGCCAGCTCACCCCTAGCGGACCCAGATACGCAGTATTTT. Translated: CASSPLADPDTQYF.

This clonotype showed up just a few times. The CDR3 sequence is CASTGGSVAYEKLFF. The CDR3 DNA reads as TGTGCCAGTACGGGAGGAAGCGTCGCTTATGAAAAACTGTTTTTT. The chain couples TRBV28 to TRBJ1-4; D unresolved. Between the trimmed V and J ends, which lost 9 bases and 6 bases, there was a span of 20 bases. The CDR3 loop spans 15 amino acids. Germline CDR1 MDHEN, CDR2 SYDVKM.

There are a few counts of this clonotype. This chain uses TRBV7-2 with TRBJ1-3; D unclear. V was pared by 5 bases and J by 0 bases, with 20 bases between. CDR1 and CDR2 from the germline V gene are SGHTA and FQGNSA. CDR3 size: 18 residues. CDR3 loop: CASSPRTEWRISGNTIYF. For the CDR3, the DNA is TGTGCCAGCAGCCCACGGACCGAATGGCGGATCTCTGGAAACACCATATATTTT.

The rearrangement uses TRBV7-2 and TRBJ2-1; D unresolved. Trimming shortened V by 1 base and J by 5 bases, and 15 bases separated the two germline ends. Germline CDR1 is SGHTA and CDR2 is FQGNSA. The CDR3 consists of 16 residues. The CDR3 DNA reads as TGTGCCAGCAGCTTAGGGGCTGGAGTCCTAAACAATGAGCAGTTCTTC. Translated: CASSLGAGVLNNEQFF.

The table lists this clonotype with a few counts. The CDR3 reads CSARDPGLGGPNTEAFF. CDR3 coding DNA: TGCAGTGCTAGAGATCCGGGTCTCGGGGGGCCGAACACTGAAGCTTTCTTT. This sequence joins TRBV20-1 and TRBJ1-1, with a weak D call TRBD1 (6 bases). Trimming left V 0 bases short and J 1 base short, with 18 bases between. The germline V gene has CDR1 DFQATT and CDR2 SNEGSKA (reference sequence). This CDR3 is 17 amino acids long.

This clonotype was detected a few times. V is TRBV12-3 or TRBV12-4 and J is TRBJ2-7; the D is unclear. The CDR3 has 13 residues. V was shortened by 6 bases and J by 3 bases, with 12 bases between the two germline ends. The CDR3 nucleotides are TGTGCCAGCAGGCCTTCATGGAGCTACGAGCAGTACTTC. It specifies CASRPSWSYEQYF.

CDR3 protein: CSARGLAGVQLAKNIQYF. Written as DNA, the CDR3 is TGCAGTGCGAGGGGACTAGCGGGAGTCCAACTAGCCAAAAACATTCAGTACTTC. The chain employs TRBV20-1 and TRBJ2-4, with 14 bases matching TRBD2. Per the germline V gene, CDR1 is DFQATT and CDR2 is SNEGSKA (reference sequence). V lost 6 bases to trimming and J lost 0 bases; unmatched junction nucleotides: 10. CDR3 length: 18 residues.

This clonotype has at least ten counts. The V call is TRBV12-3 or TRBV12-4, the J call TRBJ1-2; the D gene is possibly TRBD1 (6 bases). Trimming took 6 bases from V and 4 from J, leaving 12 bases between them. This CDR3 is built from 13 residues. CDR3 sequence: CASSPDRLYGYTF. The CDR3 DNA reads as TGTGCCAGCAGCCCTGACAGGCTCTATGGCTACACCTTC.